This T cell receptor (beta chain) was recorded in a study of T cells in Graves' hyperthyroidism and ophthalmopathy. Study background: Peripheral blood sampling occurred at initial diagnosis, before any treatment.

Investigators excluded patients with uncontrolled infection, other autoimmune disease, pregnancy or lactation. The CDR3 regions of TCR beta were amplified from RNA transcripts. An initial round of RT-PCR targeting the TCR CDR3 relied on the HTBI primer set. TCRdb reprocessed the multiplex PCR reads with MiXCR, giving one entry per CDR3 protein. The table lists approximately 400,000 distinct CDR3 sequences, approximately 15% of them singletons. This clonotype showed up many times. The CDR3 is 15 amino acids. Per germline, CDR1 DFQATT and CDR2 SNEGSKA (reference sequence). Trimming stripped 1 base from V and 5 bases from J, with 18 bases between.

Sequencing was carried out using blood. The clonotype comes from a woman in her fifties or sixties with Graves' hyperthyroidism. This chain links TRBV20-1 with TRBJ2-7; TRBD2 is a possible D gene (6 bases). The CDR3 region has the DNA TGCAGTGCTAGAGGTAGCGGATGGGCGTTCCACGAGCAGTACTTC. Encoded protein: CSARGSGWAFHEQYF.